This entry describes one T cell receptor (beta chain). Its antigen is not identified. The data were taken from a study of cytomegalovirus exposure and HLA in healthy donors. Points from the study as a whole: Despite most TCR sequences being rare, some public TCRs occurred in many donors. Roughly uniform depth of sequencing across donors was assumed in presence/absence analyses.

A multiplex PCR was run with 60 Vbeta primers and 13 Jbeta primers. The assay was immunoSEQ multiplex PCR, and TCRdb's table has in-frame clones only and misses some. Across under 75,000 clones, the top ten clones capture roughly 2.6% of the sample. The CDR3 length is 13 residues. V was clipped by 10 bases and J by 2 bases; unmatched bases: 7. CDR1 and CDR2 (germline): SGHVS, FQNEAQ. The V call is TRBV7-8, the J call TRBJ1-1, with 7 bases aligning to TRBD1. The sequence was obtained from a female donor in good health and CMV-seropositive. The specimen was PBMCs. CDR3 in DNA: TGTGCCATCGGGGACAGCCGCAACACTGAAGCTTTCTTT. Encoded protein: CAIGDSRNTEAFF. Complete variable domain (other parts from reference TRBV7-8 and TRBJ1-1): GAGVSQSPRYKVAKRGQDVALRCDPISGHVSLFWYQQALGQGPEFLTYFQNEAQLDKSGLPSDRFFAERPEGSVSTLKIQRTQQEDSAVYLCAIGDSRNTEAFFGQGTRLTVV.